One and the same sample provided the 14 T cell receptor beta chains below, sequenced in a study of human T cells and chemical hapten exposure (dated by TCRdb to the early 2020s). The sample's time point label, in plain terms: patch test 1, 2 weeks after DPC sensitization. This specimen's treatment or condition label, interpreted: therapeutic diphenylcyclopropenone sensitization with weekly scalp DPC. The library was made by RACE. Sequenced using a NextSeq 500. TCRdb applied fastp at Q25 and MiXCR to the public reads, then kept only in-frame beta chains. Identical CDR3 protein sequences are pooled into one entry, listed with their most common genes and DNA. The sample includes 95,000 to 100,000 distinct CDR3 sequences, with around an eighth observed a single time. The ten largest account for approximately 2% of the sample. Sequenced material: whole blood, taken in connection with sensitization to the hapten diphenylcyclopropenone (DPC). These receptors were obtained from a woman aged 40-49 years with alopecia areata. Some clones in this sample may be carry-over from other donors' samples.

The chain has TRBV11-2 and TRBJ2-1; no firm D call. Deletions cut 4 bases from V and 8 bases from J, with 9 bases between. From germline, CDR1 is SGHAT and CDR2 FQNNGV. The CDR3 length is 12 residues. The CDR3 protein is CASSSSVDEQFF. The CDR3 DNA follows: TGTGCCAGCAGCTCCAGCGTCGATGAGCAGTTCTTC.

This clonotype was recorded a few times. This chain uses TRBV29-1 with TRBJ2-7; D is perhaps TRBD2 (6 bases). The CDR3 consists of 13 residues. The V end was cut by 7 bases, the J end by 0 bases, with 13 bases between. CDR1 SQVTM and CDR2 ANQGSEA come from the germline V gene. The CDR3 bases are TGCAGCGCCTCTAGCGTCAGCTCCTACGAGCAGTACTTC. It is translated as CSASSVSSYEQYF.

This clonotype was found a few times. The chain recombines TRBV7-3 with TRBJ2-3; D gene unclear. CDR1 SGHTA and CDR2 FQGTGA come from the germline V gene. CDR3 length equals 12 residues. The V and J ends lost 1 base and 5 bases respectively, with 4 bases between them. CDR3 DNA sequence: TGTGCCAGCAGCTTAAGTGGAGATACGCAGTATTTT. Its translation is CASSLSGDTQYF.

This chain links TRBV11-2 with TRBJ2-1; D may be TRBD2 (5 bases). V dropped 1 base and J dropped 10 bases, with 17 bases sitting between them. The germline V gene encodes CDR1 SGHAT and CDR2 FQNNGV. This CDR3 has 15 amino acids. CDR3 amino acids: CASSLARTPMGEQFF. The DNA of the CDR3 is TGTGCCAGCAGCTTAGCCAGGACTCCGATGGGGGAGCAGTTCTTC. Looking up the rest from reference TRBV11-2 and TRBJ2-1 gives the full variable domain: EAGVAQSPRYKIIEKRQSVAFWCNPISGHATLYWYQQILGQGPKLLIQFQNNGVVDDSQLPKDRFSAERLKGVDSTLKIQPAKLEDSAVYLCASSLARTPMGEQFFGPGTRLTVL.

This clonotype was observed at least ten times. The chain combines TRBV15 with TRBJ1-4; D is possibly TRBD1 (6 bases). Germline CDR1 is LNHNV and CDR2 is YYDKDF (reference sequence). The CDR3 runs 14 residues. Trimming shortened V by 3 bases and J by 3 bases, and 8 bases separated the two germline ends. CDR3 coding DNA: TGTGCCACCAGCAGCGGACAGCCTAATGAAAAACTGTTTTTT. It specifies CATSSGQPNEKLFF.

This clonotype has only a few counts. The V call is TRBV4-2, the J call TRBJ1-3; tentatively, D is TRBD1 (6 bases). Germline loops: CDR1 LGHNA, CDR2 YNFKEQ. The CDR3 contains 14 residues. V was clipped by 4 bases and J by 0 bases, with 7 bases between them. CDR3 DNA sequence: TGTGCCAGCAGCCCGACAGGCTCTGGAAACACCATATATTTT. This encodes CASSPTGSGNTIYF.

The chain couples TRBV19 to TRBJ2-2; D is perhaps TRBD2 (5 bases). Trimming took off 10 bases at V and 3 bases at J, with 15 bases between the two ends. The CDR3 runs 14 residues. The germline V gene encodes CDR1 LNHDA and CDR2 SQIVND (reference sequence). CDR3 residues: CATREGPDTGELFF. The CDR3 DNA is TGTGCCACCCGTGAGGGCCCCGACACCGGGGAGCTGTTTTTT.

This clonotype was detected many times. This chain uses TRBV11-1 with TRBJ2-1; no clear D. Trimming took 0 bases from V and 7 from J, leaving 4 bases between them. In germline, CDR1 is SGHAT, CDR2 FQDESV (reference sequence). CDR3 length: 12 amino acids. Here the CDR3 reads CASSLARNEQFF. Here the CDR3 DNA reads TGTGCCAGCAGCTTAGCGCGAAATGAGCAGTTCTTC.

This clonotype came up a few times. The rearrangement links TRBV12-3 or TRBV12-4 to TRBJ2-2; tentative D call: TRBD2 (5 bases). CDR3 length: 16 residues. Trimming shortened V by 5 bases and J by 4 bases, and 17 bases separated the two germline ends. The CDR3 sequence is CASSPHAVLGTGELFF. The CDR3 DNA reads TGTGCCAGCAGTCCTCATGCTGTACTAGGCACCGGGGAGCTGTTTTTT.

This sequence joins TRBV28 and TRBJ2-5; 10 nucleotides agree with TRBD2. Germline CDR1 and CDR2: MDHEN and SYDVKM. The CDR3 contains 14 residues. Germline trimming cut 8 bases from V and 5 bases from J; bases unmatched to any gene: 8. This CDR3 reads CASRPSGSRETQYF. CDR3 coding DNA: TGTGCCAGCCGACCTAGCGGGAGTCGGGAGACCCAGTACTTC.

The rearrangement joins TRBV2 to TRBJ1-5; a possible D gene is TRBD1 (5 bases). In germline, CDR1 is SNHLY, CDR2 FYNNEI. Trimming stripped 6 bases from V and 7 bases from J, with 16 bases between. The CDR3 has 14 amino acids. CDR3 nucleotides: TGTGCCAGCAGACCCGACAGTCGTTACCAGCCCCAGCATTTT. It specifies CASRPDSRYQPQHF.

This clonotype was seen only a few times. This rearrangement joins TRBV4-1 to TRBJ2-5; D unresolved. The CDR3 has 15 amino acids. The V and J ends lost 0 bases and 2 bases respectively, with 10 bases between them. CDR1 is MGHRA, CDR2 YSYEKL, per germline. CDR3 sequence reads: CASSQDHRGQETQYF. The CDR3 DNA sequence: TGCGCCAGCAGCCAAGATCATAGAGGTCAAGAGACCCAGTACTTC.

The sample holds a few counts of this clonotype. The J gene is TRBJ2-7, the V gene TRBV6-2 or TRBV6-3, with D tentatively TRBD1 (5 bases). Per germline, CDR1 MNHEY and CDR2 SVGEGT. The CDR3 runs to 15 residues. Trimming left V 7 bases short and J 0 bases short, with 16 bases between. The CDR3 here is CASTDDSTFSYEQYF. In DNA, the CDR3 is TGTGCCAGCACCGACGACAGCACATTCTCCTACGAGCAGTACTTC.

The V and J genes are TRBV27 and TRBJ2-5; TRBD1 aligns across 7 bases. Trimming took 5 bases from V and 2 from J; bases not matched to a gene: 5. The CDR3 is 14 residues long. CDR1 MNHEY and CDR2 SMNVEV come from the germline V gene (reference sequence). As DNA, the CDR3 is TGTGCCAGCAGTGTGGACAGGCATCAAGAGACCCAGTACTTC. Encoded protein: CASSVDRHQETQYF.